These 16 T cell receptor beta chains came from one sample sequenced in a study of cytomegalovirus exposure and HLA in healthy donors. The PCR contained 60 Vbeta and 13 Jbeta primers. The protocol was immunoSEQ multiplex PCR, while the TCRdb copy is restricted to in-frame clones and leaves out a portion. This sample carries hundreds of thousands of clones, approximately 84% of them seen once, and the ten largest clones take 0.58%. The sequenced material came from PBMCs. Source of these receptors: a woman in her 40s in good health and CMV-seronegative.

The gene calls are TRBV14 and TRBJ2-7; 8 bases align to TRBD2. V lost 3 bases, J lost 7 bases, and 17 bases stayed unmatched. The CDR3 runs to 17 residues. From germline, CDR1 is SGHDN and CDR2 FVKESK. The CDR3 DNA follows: TGTGCCAGCAGCCAGCCGCCCCCGCCGGGGGGGCGGTTGGAGCAGTACTTC. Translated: CASSQPPPPGGRLEQYF.

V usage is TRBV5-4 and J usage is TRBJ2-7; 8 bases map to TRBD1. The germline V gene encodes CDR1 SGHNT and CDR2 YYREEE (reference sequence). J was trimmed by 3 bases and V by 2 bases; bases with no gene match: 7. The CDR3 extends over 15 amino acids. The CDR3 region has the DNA TGTGCCAGCAGCTTCAACCAGGGGGCCGGCTACGAGCAGTACTTC. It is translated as CASSFNQGAGYEQYF. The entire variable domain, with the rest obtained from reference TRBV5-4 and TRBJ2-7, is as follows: ETGVTQSPTHLIKTRGQQVTLRCSSQSGHNTVSWYQQALGQGPQFIFQYYREEENGRGNFPPRFSGLQFPNYSSELNVNALELDDSALYLCASSFNQGAGYEQYFGPGTRLTVT.

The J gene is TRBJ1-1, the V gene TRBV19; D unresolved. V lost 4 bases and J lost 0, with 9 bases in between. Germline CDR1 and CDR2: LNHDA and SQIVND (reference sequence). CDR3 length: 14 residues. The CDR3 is CASSTGGMNTEAFF. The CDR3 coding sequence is TGTGCCAGTAGTACCGGAGGGATGAACACTGAAGCTTTCTTT. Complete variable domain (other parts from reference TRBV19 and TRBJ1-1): DGGITQSPKYLFRKEGQNVTLSCEQNLNHDAMYWYRQDPGQGLRLIYYSQIVNDFQKGDIAEGYSVSREKKESFPLTVTSAQKNPTAFYLCASSTGGMNTEAFFGQGTRLTVV.

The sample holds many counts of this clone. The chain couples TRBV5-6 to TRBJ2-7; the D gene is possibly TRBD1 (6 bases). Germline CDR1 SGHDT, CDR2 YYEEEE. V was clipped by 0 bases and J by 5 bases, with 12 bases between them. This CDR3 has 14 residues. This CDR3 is CASSLVHRVDEQYF. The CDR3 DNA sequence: TGTGCCAGCAGCTTGGTTCACAGGGTGGACGAGCAGTACTTC.

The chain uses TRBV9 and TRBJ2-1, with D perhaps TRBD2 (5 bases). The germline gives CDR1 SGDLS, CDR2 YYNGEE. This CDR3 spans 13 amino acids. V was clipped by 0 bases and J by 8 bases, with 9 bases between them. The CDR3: CASSVGGFDEQFF. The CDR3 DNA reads TGTGCCAGCAGCGTAGGAGGGTTCGATGAGCAGTTCTTC.

The DNA for the CDR3 is TGTGCCAGCAGGATCGGGGGATCCTACGAGCAGTACTTC. Translation gives CASRIGGSYEQYF. The V call is TRBV13, the J call TRBJ2-7; TRBD2 is a possible D gene (6 bases). In germline, CDR1 is PRHDT, CDR2 FYEKMQ (reference sequence). The CDR3 consists of 13 residues. V lost 6 bases to trimming and J lost 1 base, with 10 bases between them.

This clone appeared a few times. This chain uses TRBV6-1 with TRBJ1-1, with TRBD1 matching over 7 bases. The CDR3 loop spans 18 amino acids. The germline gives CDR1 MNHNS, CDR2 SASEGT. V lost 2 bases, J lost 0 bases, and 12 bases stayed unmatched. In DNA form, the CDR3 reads TGTGCCAGCAGTGAAAGCTGGCTTCGTGACAGGGTGAACACTGAAGCTTTCTTT. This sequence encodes CASSESWLRDRVNTEAFF.

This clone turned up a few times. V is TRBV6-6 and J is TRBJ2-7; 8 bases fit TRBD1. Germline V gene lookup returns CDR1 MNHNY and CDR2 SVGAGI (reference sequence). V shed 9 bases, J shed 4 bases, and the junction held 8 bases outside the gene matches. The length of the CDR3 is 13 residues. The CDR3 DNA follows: TGTGCCAGTGTACAGGGGGTAGGATACGAGCAGTACTTC. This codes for CASVQGVGYEQYF.

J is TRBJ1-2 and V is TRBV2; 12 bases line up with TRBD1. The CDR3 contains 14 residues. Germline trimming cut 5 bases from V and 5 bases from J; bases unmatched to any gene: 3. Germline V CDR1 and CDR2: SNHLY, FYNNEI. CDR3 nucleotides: TGTGCCAGCAGTCGGGGACAGGGGGCTTATGGCTACACCTTC. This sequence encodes CASSRGQGAYGYTF.

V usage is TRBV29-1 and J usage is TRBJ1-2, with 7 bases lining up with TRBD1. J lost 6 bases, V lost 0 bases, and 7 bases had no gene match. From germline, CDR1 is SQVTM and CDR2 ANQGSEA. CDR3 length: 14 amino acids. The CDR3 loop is CSVEDARTGNGYTF. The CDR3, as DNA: TGCAGCGTTGAAGACGCACGGACAGGAAATGGCTACACCTTC.

The chain's CDR3 is CASSGGHFSGNTIYF. The CDR3, as DNA: TGTGCCAGCAGTGGGGGACACTTCTCTGGAAACACCATATATTTT. The chain has TRBV2 and TRBJ1-3, with D possibly matching TRBD1 (6 bases). Trimming pared 4 bases from V and 0 bases from J, leaving 10 bases between. CDR3 size: 15 residues. Germline lookup yields CDR1 SNHLY and CDR2 FYNNEI.

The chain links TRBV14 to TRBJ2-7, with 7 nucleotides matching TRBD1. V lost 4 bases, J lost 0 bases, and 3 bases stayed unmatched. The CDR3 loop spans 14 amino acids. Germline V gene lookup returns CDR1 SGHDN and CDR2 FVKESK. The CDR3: CASSRWDSSYEQYF. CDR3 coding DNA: TGTGCCAGCAGCCGATGGGACAGCTCCTACGAGCAGTACTTC.

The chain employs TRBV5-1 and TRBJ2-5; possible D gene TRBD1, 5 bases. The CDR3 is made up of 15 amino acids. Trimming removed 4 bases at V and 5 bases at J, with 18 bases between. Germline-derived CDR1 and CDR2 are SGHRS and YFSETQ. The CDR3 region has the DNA TGCGCCAGCAGCCCGGTCTGGTCAGGGCTGGAGACCCAGTACTTC. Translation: CASSPVWSGLETQYF. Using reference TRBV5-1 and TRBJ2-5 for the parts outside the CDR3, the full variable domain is KAGVTQTPRYLIKTRGQQVTLSCSPISGHRSVSWYQQTPGQGLQFLFEYFSETQRNKGNFPGRFSGRQFSNSRSEMNVSTLELGDSALYLCASSPVWSGLETQYFGPGTRLLVL.

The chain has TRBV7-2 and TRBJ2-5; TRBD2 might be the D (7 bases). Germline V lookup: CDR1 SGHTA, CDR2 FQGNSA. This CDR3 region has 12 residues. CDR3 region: CATSGGGETQYF. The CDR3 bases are TGTGCGACCTCGGGGGGCGGGGAGACCCAGTACTTC. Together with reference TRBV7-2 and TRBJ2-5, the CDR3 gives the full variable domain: GAGVSQSPSNKVTEKGKDVELRCDPISGHTALYWYRQSLGQGLEFLIYFQGNSAPDKSGLPSDRFSAERTGGSVSTLTIQRTQQEDSAVYLCATSGGGETQYFGPGTRLLVL.

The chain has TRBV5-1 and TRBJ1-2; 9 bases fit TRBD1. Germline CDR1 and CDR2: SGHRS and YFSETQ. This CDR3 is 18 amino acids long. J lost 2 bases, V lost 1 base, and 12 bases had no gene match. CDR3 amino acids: CASSLTQTGGAANYGYTF. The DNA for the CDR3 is TGCGCCAGCAGCTTGACCCAGACAGGGGGGGCTGCGAACTATGGCTACACCTTC.

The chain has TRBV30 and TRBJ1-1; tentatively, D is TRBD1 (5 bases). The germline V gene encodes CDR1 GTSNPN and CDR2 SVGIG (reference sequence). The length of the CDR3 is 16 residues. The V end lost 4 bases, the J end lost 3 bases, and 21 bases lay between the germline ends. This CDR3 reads CAWKGVNRFLDTEAFF. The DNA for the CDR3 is TGTGCCTGGAAAGGGGTAAACAGGTTTTTGGACACTGAAGCTTTCTTT. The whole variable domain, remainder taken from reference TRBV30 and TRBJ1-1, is SQTIHQWPATLVQPVGSPLSLECTVEGTSNPNLYWYRQAAGRGLQLLFYSVGIGQISSEVPQNLSASRPQDRQFILSSKKLLLSDSGFYLCAWKGVNRFLDTEAFFGQGTRLTVV.